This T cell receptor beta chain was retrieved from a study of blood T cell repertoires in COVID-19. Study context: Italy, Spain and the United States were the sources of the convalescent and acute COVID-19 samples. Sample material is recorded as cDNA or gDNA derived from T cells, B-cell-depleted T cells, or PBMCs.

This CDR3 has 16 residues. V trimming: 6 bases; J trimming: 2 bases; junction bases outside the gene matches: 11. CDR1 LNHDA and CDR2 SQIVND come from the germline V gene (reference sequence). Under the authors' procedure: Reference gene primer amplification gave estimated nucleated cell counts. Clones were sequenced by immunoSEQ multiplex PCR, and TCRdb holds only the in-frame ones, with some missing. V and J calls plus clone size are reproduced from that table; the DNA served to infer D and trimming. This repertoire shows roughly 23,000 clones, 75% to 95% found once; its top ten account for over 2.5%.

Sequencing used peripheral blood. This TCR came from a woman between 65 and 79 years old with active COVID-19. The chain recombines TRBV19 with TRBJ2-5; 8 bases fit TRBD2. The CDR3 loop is CASSPRLRGRQETQYF. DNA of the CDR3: TGTGCCAGTAGCCCTCGGTTGCGCGGGAGGCAAGAGACCCAGTACTTC. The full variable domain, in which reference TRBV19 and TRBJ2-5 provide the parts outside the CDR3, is DGGITQSPKYLFRKEGQNVTLSCEQNLNHDAMYWYRQDPGQGLRLIYYSQIVNDFQKGDIAEGYSVSREKKESFPLTVTSAQKNPTAFYLCASSPRLRGRQETQYFGPGTRLLVL.